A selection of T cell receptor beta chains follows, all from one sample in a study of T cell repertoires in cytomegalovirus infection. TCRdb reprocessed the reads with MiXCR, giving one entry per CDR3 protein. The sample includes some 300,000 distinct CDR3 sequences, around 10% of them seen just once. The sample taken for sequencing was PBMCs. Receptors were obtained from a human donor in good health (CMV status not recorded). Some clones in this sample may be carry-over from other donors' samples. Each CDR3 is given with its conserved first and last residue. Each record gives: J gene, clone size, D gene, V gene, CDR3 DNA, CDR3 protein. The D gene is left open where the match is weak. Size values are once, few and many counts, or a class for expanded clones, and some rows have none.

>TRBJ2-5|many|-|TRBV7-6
TGTGCCAGCAGCTTACAACAGGGTGTGCAAGAGACCCAGTACTTC
CASSLQQGVQETQYF
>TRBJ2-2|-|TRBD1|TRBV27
TGTGCCAGCAGTTTAGGTAGGGGGCCCTCGAACACCGGGGAGCTGTTTTTT
CASSLGRGPSNTGELFF
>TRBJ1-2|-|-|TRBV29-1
TGCAGCGTTGCACCCAGAAACTATGGCTACACCTTC
CSVAPRNYGYTF
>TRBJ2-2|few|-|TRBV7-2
TGTGCCAGCCAGCCTCCCGAACACACCGGGGAGCTGTTTTTT
CASQPPEHTGELFF
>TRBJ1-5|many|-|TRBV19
TGTGCCAGTAGTATCGCCGGGGGTAGGTCGGCTCAGCCCCAGCATTTT
CASSIAGGRSAQPQHF
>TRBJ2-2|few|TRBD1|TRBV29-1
TGCAGCGTTGAAGCCCTGGACAGGACGAACACCGGGGAGCTGTTTTTT
CSVEALDRTNTGELFF
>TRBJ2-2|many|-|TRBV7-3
TGTGCCAGCAGCTACAACGCGGGGCTCGCCGGGGAGCTGTTTTTT
CASSYNAGLAGELFF
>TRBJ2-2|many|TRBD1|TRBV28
TGTGCCAGCATCCCAATGGGACAGATGAACACCGGGGAGCTGTTTTTT
CASIPMGQMNTGELFF
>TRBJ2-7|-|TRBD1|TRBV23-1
TGCGCCAGCATCCTGGGACAGGTTATCTACGAGCAGTACTTC
CASILGQVIYEQYF
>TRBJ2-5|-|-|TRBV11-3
TGTGCCAGCAGCCCAGGGTTTACAAATCAAGAGACCCAGTACTTC
CASSPGFTNQETQYF
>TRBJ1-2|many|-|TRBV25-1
TGTGCCAGCAGTGAATCTGTAGCCAAGGGCCTCTATGGCTACACCTTC
CASSESVAKGLYGYTF
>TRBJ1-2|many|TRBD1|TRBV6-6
TGTGCCAGCAGTTACTCTGGACAGGCCTCAAGCGGCTACACCTTC
CASSYSGQASSGYTF
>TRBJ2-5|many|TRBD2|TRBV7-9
TGTGCCAGCAGCCGAGCCATGGGAGGGAAAGAGACCCAGTACTTC
CASSRAMGGKETQYF
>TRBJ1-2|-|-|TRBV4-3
TGCGCCAGCAGCCAAGATCAATTCAGTGGCGGCTACACCTTC
CASSQDQFSGGYTF
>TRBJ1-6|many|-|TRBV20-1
TGCAGTGGTCGGCAGGGCCTACAGTCTTTTAATTCACCCCTCCACTTT
CSGRQGLQSFNSPLHF
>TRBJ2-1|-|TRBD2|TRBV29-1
TGCAGCGTTGAACCCCATCCGGGACTAGCGGGGGGCCGCTCCTACAATGAGCAGTTCTTC
CSVEPHPGLAGGRSYNEQFF
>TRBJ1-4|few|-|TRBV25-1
TGTGCCAGCAGTGATCCCCGGCAGCATAATGAAAAACTGTTTTTT
CASSDPRQHNEKLFF
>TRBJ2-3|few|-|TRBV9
TGTGCCAGCAGCGTAGATGGAGGATCAGATACGCAGTATTTT
CASSVDGGSDTQYF
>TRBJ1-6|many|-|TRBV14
TGTGCCAGCAGCCAAGCTACAGGGCAGCGGTCACCCCTCCACTTT
CASSQATGQRSPLHF
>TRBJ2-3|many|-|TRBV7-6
TGTGCCGTAACAGCCCTCTTCAAATCAGATACGCAGTATTTT
CAVTALFKSDTQYF
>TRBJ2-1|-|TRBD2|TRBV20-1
TGCAGTGCTGGCGGGGGGGTCAATGAGCAGTTCTTC
CSAGGGVNEQFF
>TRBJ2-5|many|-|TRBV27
TGTGCCAGCAGTAAGACTAGACCCGGAGAGACCCAGTACTTC
CASSKTRPGETQYF
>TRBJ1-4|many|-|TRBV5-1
TGCGCCAGCAGCTCTCCCTCCGGGGGCCGAAATGAAAAACTGTTTTTT
CASSSPSGGRNEKLFF
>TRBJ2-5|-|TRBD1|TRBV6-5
TGTGCCAGCAGAGACAGGGCCGCGGGGACCCAGTACTTC
CASRDRAAGTQYF
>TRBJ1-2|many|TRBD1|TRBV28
TGTGCCAGCAGTCTCCAGCCGACAGGGGGGGGGTATGGCTACACCTTC
CASSLQPTGGGYGYTF
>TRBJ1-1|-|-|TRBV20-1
TGCAGTGCTAGTCGAGGACAGCTTAACACTGAAGCTTTCTTT
CSASRGQLNTEAFF